The TCR beta chain under discussion was sequenced for a study of shared clonotypes between healthy human individuals. Study-level background: The plates for each donor numbered three CD4 naive, three CD4 memory, two CD8 naive and one CD8 memory.

Whole-study findings and limits: Sorted-subset sequencing, rarefaction showed, was incomplete despite large depth.

Genomic DNA per cell subset filled all wells of several immunoSEQ plates. Method: immunoSEQ multiplex PCR; TCRdb's copy keeps in-frame clones and lacks some. The sample has 2,500,000 or so clones, 80% to 95% seen once. Germline V lookup: CDR1 LNHDA, CDR2 SQIVND (reference sequence). This CDR3 has 15 residues. Trimming stripped 1 base from V and 1 base from J, with 10 bases between. This clone was recorded a few times. No antigen is known for it. The TCR sequence derives from a man younger than 35 in good health. Some clones in this sample may be carry-over from other donors' samples. Specimen: naive CD4+ T cells from PBMCs. Subset indicated: CD45RA+ positively selected. This chain connects TRBV19 to TRBJ1-2, with D unclear. CDR3 nucleotides: TGTGCCAGTAGTATAGGTGGGAGGAATAACTATGGCTACACCTTC. It codes for CASSIGGRNNYGYTF. The full variable domain, in which reference TRBV19 and TRBJ1-2 provide the parts outside the CDR3, is DGGITQSPKYLFRKEGQNVTLSCEQNLNHDAMYWYRQDPGQGLRLIYYSQIVNDFQKGDIAEGYSVSREKKESFPLTVTSAQKNPTAFYLCASSIGGRNNYGYTFGSGTRLTVV.